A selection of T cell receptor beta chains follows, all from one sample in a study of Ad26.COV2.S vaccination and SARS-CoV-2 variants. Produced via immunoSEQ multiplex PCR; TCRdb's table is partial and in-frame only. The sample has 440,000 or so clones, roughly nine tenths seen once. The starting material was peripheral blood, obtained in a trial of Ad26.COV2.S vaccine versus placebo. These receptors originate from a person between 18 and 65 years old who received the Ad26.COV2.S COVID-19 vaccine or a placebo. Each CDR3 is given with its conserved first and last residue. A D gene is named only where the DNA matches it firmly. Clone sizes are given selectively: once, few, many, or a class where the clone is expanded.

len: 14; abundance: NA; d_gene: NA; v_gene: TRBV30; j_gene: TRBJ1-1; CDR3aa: CAWSVGGPNTEAFF; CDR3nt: TGTGCCTGGAGTGTAGGGGGACCCAACACTGAAGCTTTCTTT
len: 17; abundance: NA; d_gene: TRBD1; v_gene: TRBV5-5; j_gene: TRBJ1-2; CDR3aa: CASSRRDSLRANYGYTF; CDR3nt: TGTGCCAGCAGCCGGAGGGACAGCCTCCGAGCTAACTATGGCTACACCTTC
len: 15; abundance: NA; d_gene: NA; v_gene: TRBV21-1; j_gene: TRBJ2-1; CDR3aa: CASRIRDRAYNEQFF; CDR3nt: TGTGCCAGCAGGATCCGGGACAGGGCCTACAATGAGCAGTTCTTC
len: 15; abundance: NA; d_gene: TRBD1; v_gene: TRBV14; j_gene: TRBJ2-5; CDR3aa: CASSLDREVRETQYF; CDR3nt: TGTGCCAGCAGCCTTGACAGGGAAGTGCGAGAGACCCAGTACTTC
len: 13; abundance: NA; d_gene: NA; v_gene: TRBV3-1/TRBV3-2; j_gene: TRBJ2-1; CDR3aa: CASSQDRSNEQFF; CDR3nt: TGTGCCAGCAGCCAAGATCGGAGTAATGAGCAGTTCTTC
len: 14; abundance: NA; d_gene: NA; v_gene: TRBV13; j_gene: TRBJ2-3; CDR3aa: CASSLTGSTDTQYF; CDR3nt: TGTGCCAGCAGCTTAACAGGTAGCACAGATACGCAGTATTTT
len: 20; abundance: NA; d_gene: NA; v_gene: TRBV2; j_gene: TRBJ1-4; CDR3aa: CASSELIPGRLMTTNEKLFF; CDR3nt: TGTGCCAGCAGTGAATTGATTCCAGGAAGACTTATGACAACTAATGAAAAACTGTTTTTT
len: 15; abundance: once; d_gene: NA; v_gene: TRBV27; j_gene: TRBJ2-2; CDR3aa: CASRNRDRPGGELFF; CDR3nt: TGTGCCAGCAGAAATCGGGACCGCCCCGGGGGGGAGCTGTTTTTT
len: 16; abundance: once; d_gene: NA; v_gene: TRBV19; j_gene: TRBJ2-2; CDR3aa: CASSPWGGRGTGELFF; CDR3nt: TGTGCCAGTAGCCCGTGGGGGGGCCGGGGCACCGGGGAGCTGTTTTTT
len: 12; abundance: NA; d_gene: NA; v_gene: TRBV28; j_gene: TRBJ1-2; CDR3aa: CASSGGIYGYTF; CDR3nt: TGTGCCAGCAGTGGGGGGATCTATGGCTACACCTTC
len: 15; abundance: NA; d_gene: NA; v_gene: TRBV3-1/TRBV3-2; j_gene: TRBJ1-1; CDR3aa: CASSQEGRGVTEAFF; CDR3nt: TGTGCCAGCAGCCAAGAGGGCAGGGGTGTGACTGAAGCTTTCTTT
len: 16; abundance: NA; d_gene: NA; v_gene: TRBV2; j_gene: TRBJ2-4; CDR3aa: CASSERRGLAKNIQYF; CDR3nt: TGTGCCAGCAGTGAGAGGAGGGGGCTAGCCAAAAACATTCAGTACTTC
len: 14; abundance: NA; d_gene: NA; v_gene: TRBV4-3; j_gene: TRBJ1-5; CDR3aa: CASSQDRMNQPQHF; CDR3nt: TGCGCCAGCAGCCAAGACAGGATGAATCAGCCCCAGCATTTT
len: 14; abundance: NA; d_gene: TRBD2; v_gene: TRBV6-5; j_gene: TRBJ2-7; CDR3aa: CASTPGLAGGRQYF; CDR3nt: TGTGCCAGCACCCCGGGACTAGCGGGAGGCAGGCAGTACTTC
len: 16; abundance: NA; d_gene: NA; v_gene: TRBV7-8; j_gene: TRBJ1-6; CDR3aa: CASSLGTGTYNSPLHF; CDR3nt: TGTGCCAGCAGCTTAGGCACTGGCACCTATAATTCACCCCTCCACTTT
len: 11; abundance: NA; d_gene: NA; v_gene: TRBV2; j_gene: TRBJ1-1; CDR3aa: CASSEGTEAFF; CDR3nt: TGTGCCAGCAGTGAAGGCACTGAAGCTTTCTTT
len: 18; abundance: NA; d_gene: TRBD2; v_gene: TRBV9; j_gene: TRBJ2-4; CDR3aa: CASSVEGGGTLAKNIQYF; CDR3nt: TGTGCCAGCAGCGTAGAAGGCGGGGGGACCCTAGCCAAAAACATTCAGTACTTC
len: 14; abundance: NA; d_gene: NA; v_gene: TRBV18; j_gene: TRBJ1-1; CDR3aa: CASSPRSVGSDAFF; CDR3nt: TGTGCCAGCTCCCCGAGGTCCGTCGGCTCTGACGCTTTCTTT
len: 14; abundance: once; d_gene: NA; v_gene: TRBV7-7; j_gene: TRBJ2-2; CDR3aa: CASSLAVTYGELFF; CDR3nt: TGTGCTAGCAGCTTAGCTGTGACATACGGGGAGCTGTTTTTT
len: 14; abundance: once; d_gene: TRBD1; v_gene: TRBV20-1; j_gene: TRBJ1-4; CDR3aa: CSASQGASDEKLFF; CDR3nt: TGCAGTGCTAGTCAGGGGGCTTCGGATGAAAAACTGTTTTTT
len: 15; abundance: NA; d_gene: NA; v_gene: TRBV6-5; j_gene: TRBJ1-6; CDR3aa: CASRTDDTNSSPLHF; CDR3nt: TGTGCCAGCAGAACGGATGACACTAATTCCTCACCCCTCCACTTT
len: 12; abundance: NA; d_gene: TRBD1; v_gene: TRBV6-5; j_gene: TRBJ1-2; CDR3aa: CASRDRSYGYTF; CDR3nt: TGTGCCAGCAGGGACAGGTCCTATGGCTACACCTTC
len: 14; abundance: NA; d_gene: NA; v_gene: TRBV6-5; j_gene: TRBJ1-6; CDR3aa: CASSYQGGNSPLHF; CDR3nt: TGTGCCAGCAGTTACCAGGGTGGGAATTCACCCCTCCACTTT
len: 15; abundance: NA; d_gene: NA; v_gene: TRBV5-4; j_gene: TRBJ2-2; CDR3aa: CASSLDGWGTGELFF; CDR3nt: TGTGCCAGCAGCTTGGATGGGTGGGGGACCGGGGAGCTGTTTTTT
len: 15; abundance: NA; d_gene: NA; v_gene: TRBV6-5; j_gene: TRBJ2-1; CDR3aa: CASSYLSRLAQEQFF; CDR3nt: TGTGCCAGCAGTTACCTTTCCCGGCTAGCACAAGAGCAGTTCTTC
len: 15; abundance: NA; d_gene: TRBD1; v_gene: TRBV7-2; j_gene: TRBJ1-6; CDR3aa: CASTVDRAYNSPLHF; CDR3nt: TGTGCCAGCACCGTGGACAGGGCATACAATTCACCCCTCCACTTT
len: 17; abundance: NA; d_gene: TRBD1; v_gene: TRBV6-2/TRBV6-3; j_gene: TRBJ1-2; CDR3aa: CASSHDRGNTANYGYTF; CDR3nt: TGTGCCAGCAGTCACGACAGGGGGAACACGGCTAACTATGGCTACACCTTC
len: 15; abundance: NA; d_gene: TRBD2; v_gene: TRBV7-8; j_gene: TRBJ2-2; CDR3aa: CASSLGLAATGELFF; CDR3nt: TGTGCCAGCAGCTTAGGACTAGCAGCTACCGGGGAGCTGTTTTTT
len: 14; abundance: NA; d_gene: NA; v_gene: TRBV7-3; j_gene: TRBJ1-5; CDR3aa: CASSLRDSNQPQHF; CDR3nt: TGTGCCAGCAGCTTAAGGGACAGCAATCAGCCCCAGCATTTT
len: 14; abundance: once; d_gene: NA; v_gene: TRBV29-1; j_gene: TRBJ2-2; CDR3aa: CSVGRTVNTGELFF; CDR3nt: TGCAGCGTTGGGAGGACAGTGAACACCGGGGAGCTGTTTTTT
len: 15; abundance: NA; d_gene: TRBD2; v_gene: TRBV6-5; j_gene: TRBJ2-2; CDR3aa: CASSTSGANTGELFF; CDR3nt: TGTGCCAGCAGTACTAGCGGTGCGAACACCGGGGAGCTGTTTTTT
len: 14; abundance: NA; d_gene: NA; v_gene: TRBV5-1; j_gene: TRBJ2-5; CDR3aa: CASSLVGGQETQYF; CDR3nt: TGCGCCAGCAGCTTGGTCGGTGGCCAAGAGACCCAGTACTTC
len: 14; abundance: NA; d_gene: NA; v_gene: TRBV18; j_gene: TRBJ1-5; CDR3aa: CASSHGNSNQPQHF; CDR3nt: TGTGCCAGCTCCCACGGGAACAGCAATCAGCCCCAGCATTTT
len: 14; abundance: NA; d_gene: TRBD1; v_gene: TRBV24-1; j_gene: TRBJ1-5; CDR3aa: CATSEGQSNQPQHF; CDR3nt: TGTGCCACCAGTGAGGGACAGAGCAATCAGCCCCAGCATTTT
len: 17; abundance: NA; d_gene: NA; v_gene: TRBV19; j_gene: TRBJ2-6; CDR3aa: CASSIMRTLPGANVLTF; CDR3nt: TGTGCCAGTAGTATTATGAGGACTCTCCCTGGGGCCAACGTCCTGACTTTC
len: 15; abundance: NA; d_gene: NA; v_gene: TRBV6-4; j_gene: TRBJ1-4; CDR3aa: CASSASPGPNEKLFF; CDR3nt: TGTGCCAGCAGTGCATCTCCGGGGCCCAATGAAAAACTGTTTTTT
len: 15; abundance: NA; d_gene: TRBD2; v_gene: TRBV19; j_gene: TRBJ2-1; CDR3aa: CASSTASGSYNEQFF; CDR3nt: TGTGCCAGTAGTACCGCTAGCGGATCCTACAATGAGCAGTTCTTC
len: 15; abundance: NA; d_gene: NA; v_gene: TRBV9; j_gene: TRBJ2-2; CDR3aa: CASSSRASGTGELFF; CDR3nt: TGTGCCAGCAGCTCCCGCGCTTCGGGCACCGGGGAGCTGTTTTTT
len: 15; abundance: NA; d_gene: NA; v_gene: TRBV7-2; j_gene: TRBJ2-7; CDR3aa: CASSLGSASSYEQYF; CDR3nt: TGTGCCAGCAGCTTAGGATCGGCCAGCTCCTACGAGCAGTACTTC
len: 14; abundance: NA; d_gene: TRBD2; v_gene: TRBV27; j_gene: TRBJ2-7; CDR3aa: CASSSGKSSYEQYF; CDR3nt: TGTGCCAGCAGTAGCGGGAAGAGCTCCTACGAGCAGTACTTC
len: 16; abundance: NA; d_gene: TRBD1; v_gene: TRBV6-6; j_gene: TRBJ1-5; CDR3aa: CASSWGDRSGNQPQHF; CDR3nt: TGTGCCAGCAGTTGGGGGGACAGGTCGGGCAATCAGCCCCAGCATTTT
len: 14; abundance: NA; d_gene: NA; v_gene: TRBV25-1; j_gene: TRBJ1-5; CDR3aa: CASSESTANQPQHF; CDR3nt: TGTGCCAGCAGTGAATCCACAGCTAATCAGCCCCAGCATTTT
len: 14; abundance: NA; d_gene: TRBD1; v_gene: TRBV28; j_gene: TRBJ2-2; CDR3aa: CASSSGQGAGELFF; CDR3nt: TGTGCCAGCAGCTCCGGACAGGGCGCCGGGGAGCTGTTTTTT
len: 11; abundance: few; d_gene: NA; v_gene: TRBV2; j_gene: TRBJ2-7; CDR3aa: CASNVPYEQYF; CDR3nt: TGTGCCAGCAACGTCCCCTACGAGCAGTACTTC
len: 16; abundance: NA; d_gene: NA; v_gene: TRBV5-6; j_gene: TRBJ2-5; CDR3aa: CASTTPLAVAQETQYF; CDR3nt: TGTGCCAGCACCACCCCGTTGGCCGTGGCCCAAGAGACCCAGTACTTC
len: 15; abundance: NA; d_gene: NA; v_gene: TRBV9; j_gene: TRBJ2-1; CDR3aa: CASSVEQGSYNEQFF; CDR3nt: TGTGCCAGCAGCGTAGAGCAGGGTTCCTACAATGAGCAGTTCTTC
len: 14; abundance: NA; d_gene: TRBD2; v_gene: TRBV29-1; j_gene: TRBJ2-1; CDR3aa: CSVGTSGRASEQFF; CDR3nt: TGCAGCGTAGGGACTAGCGGGAGGGCCAGTGAGCAGTTCTTC
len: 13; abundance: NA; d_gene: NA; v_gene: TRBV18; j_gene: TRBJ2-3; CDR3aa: CASSPEATDTQYF; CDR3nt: TGTGCCAGCTCACCGGAGGCCACAGATACGCAGTATTTT
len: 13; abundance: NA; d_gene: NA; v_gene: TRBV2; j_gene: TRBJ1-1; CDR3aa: CASSRQVITEAFF; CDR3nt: TGTGCCAGCAGTCGACAGGTAATCACTGAAGCTTTCTTT
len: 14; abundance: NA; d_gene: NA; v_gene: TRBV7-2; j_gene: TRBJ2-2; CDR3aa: CASSSTKNTGELFF; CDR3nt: TGTGCCAGCAGCTCCACGAAGAACACCGGGGAGCTGTTTTTT
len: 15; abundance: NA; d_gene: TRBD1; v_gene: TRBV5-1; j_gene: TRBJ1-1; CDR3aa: CASSPQGQGNTEAFF; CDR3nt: TGCGCCAGCAGCCCACAGGGGCAAGGGAACACTGAAGCTTTCTTT